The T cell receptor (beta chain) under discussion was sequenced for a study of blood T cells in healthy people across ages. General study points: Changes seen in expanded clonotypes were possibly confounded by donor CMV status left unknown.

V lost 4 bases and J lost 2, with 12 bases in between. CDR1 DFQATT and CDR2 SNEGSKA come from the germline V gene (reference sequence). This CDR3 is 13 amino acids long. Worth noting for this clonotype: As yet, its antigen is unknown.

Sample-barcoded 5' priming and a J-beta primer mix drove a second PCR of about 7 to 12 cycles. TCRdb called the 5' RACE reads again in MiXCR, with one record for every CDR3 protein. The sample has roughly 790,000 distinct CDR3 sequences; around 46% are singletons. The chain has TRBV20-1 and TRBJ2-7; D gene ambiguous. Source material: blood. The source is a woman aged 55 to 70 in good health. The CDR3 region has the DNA TGCAGTGCTACGGACGGGCCCGCCTACGAGCAGTACTTC. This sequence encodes CSATDGPAYEQYF.